This T cell receptor beta chain was sequenced in a study of CXCR3-negative and CXCR3-positive naive CD8 T cells. Overall study results and limits: Naive CXCR3-positive cells had TRB CDR3s more hydrophobic than those of CXCR3-negative naive cells. Across naive subsets, surface CD5 expression was comparable, and TCR strength was inferred from properties of the TRB CDR3.

Investigators sorted each CD8+ T cell subset in triplicate, taking around 290,000 cells each time. CD45RO-CCR7+CD27+CD95- cells counted as naive CD8+ T cells. Note on this clonotype: What it recognizes is unknown.

Through 5' RACE with UMI labels, the TRB cDNA libraries were prepared. TCRdb reworked the 5' RACE reads into one entry per CDR3 protein, no DNA. The table lists 95,000 to 100,000 distinct CDR3 sequences. Material: naive CXCR3+ CD8+ T cells from blood. Specified subset: CD45RO-CCR7+CD27+CD95- naive CD8+ T cells expressing CXCR3 (TNR3+). This clonotype originated in a human donor in good health. Some clones in this sample may be carry-over from other donors' samples.

The CDR3 loop reads CASSPAGGRETQYF. The rearrangement uses TRBV9 and TRBJ2-5; TCRdb reports TRBD2, a call that lacks DNA to check it against. This CDR3 spans 14 amino acids. Germline CDR1 and CDR2: SGDLS and YYNGEE. The full variable domain, with the rest looked up from reference TRBV9 and TRBJ2-5, is DSGVTQTPKHLITATGQRVTLRCSPRSGDLSVYWYQQSLDQGLQFLIQYYNGEERAKGNILERFSAQQFPDLHSELNLSSLELGDSALYFCASSPAGGRETQYFGPGTRLLVL.